This T cell receptor beta chain was observed in a study of T cells in Graves' hyperthyroidism and ophthalmopathy. Concerning this clonotype itself: One end of the junction is discordant with germline, which a read error may explain.

The diagnoses drew upon clinical symptoms, serum thyroxine and TRAb, thyroid ultrasound and orbital computed tomography. Amplified regions were TCR beta CDR3 sequences from RNA transcripts. HTBI primers drove first-round RT-PCR of the TCR CDR3. Each CDR3 protein is one row after TCRdb ran MiXCR on the multiplex PCR reads. The table includes around 450,000 distinct CDR3 sequences, more than 15% detected once. The CDR3 is 13 amino acids. Germline V CDR1 and CDR2: SSHAT, FNYEAQ (reference sequence). The genes are TRBV7-7 and TRBJ2-2; D is ambiguous. The sequencing input was blood. The TCR sequence derives from a woman between 18 and 30 years old with Graves' hyperthyroidism. The CDR3 DNA follows: TGTGCTAGCAGCTTATATCCCACCGGGGAGCTGTTTTTT. This sequence encodes CASSLYPTGELFF.